What follows describes a single T cell receptor beta chain. The CDR3 totals 16 residues. Germline V CDR1 and CDR2: SQVTM, ANQGSEA. V trimming: 6 bases; J trimming: 7 bases; junction bases outside the gene matches: 20. Reverse transcription of roughly 0.5 to 1 ug RNA was carried out with random hexamers. TCRdb recomputed calls from the immunoSEQ multiplex PCR reads with MiXCR, one row per CDR3 protein. The table has about 440,000 distinct CDR3 sequences, roughly 85% seen once. This sample was taken from a study of CD8 T cells in Susac syndrome. Sequenced: CD8+ T cells from PBMCs. The TCR sequence derives from a human donor with multiple sclerosis. The chain joins TRBV29-1 to TRBJ2-7, with TRBD1 matching over 8 bases. CDR3 bases: TGCAGCGTAACCGCATCCGCGTCGGACAGGGAAGGGGAGCAGTACTTC. This gives the protein CSVTASASDREGEQYF.